The 20 T cell receptor beta chains below were found in one sample sequenced in a study of Graves' ophthalmopathy and Graves' hyperthyroidism. RNA transcripts were the template, and TCR beta CDR3 regions were amplified from them. The library came from an HTBI-primed first-round RT-PCR and a second-round multiplex PCR. MiXCR was run by TCRdb on the multiplex PCR reads, yielding one entry per CDR3 protein. The table shows a few hundred thousand distinct CDR3 sequences, with 15% to 20% occurring only once. The sequenced material came from peripheral blood. The receptors shown here come from a woman in her late teens or twenties with Graves' ophthalmopathy.

This clonotype occurred many times. V and J are TRBV11-2 and TRBJ2-5; a possible D gene is TRBD2 (6 bases). V was cut by 5 bases and J by 7 bases, with 14 bases left in between. From germline, CDR1 is SGHAT and CDR2 FQNNGV. CDR3 length: 13 amino acids. DNA of the CDR3: TGTGCCAGCAGCCGGACTGGGGGAGGGACCCAGTACTTC. The encoded protein is CASSRTGGGTQYF.

This clonotype was seen many times. The genes are TRBV20-1 and TRBJ2-7; the D gene is possibly TRBD2 (6 bases). From germline, CDR1 is DFQATT and CDR2 SNEGSKA (reference sequence). The CDR3 contains 13 residues. The CDR3 loop is CGGWRRRLGEQYF. In DNA form, the CDR3 reads TGCGGGGGGTGGAGGAGGCGGCTTGGGGAGCAGTACTTC.

As concerns this clonotype: A much bigger clone sits one base away, suggesting this may be a read error. The gene calls are TRBV12-3 or TRBV12-4 and TRBJ2-7; the D is unclear. Trimming stripped 4 bases from V and 2 bases from J, with 15 bases between. The CDR3 extends over 15 amino acids. The CDR3: CASSSPGRSPYEQYF. The CDR3 DNA is TGTGCCAGCAGTTCGCCCGGACGGTCCCCCTACGAGCAGTACTTC.

DNA of the CDR3: TGTGCCAGCATCACCGAGACAGACTACGAGCAGTACTTC. This encodes CASITETDYEQYF. This sequence joins TRBV2 and TRBJ2-7; possibly TRBD1 for D (5 bases). The CDR3 length is 13 residues. Per the germline V gene, CDR1 is SNHLY and CDR2 is FYNNEI. The germline V and J ends were trimmed by 7 bases and 3 bases, with 13 bases remaining between them.

This clonotype was counted many times. The chain employs TRBV6-1 and TRBJ2-7, with D uncertain. The germline CDR1 and CDR2 sequences are MNHNS and SASEGT. This CDR3 comprises 13 residues. Trimming cost V 1 base and J 3 bases, with 7 bases left between them. CDR3 coding DNA: TGTGCCAGCAGTGAAGTGACAAACTACGAGCAGTACTTC. Amino acids: CASSEVTNYEQYF.

This clonotype occurred many times. The chain's CDR3 is CASSLIPGYEQYF. The CDR3 nucleotides read TGTGCCAGCAGTCTCATTCCCGGCTACGAGCAGTACTTC. The rearrangement uses TRBV12-3 or TRBV12-4 and TRBJ2-7; no clear D gene. The germline V and J ends were trimmed by 5 bases and 3 bases, with 11 bases remaining between them. The CDR3 loop spans 13 amino acids.

This clonotype was found many times. The CDR3 region has the DNA TGTGCCAGCACCCGAGCTAGGGTCATGAACACTGAAGCTTTCTTT. Translating gives CASTRARVMNTEAFF. The chain carries TRBV6-2 or TRBV6-3 and TRBJ1-1, with D unresolved. CDR1 and CDR2 from the germline V gene are MNHEY and SVGEGT. Between the trimmed V and J ends, which lost 7 bases and 0 bases, there was a span of 15 bases. CDR3 size: 15 residues.

At least ten counts were recorded for this clonotype. The chain is built from TRBV2 and TRBJ1-5; tentatively, D is TRBD1 (6 bases). Trimming stripped 6 bases from V and 0 bases from J, with 12 bases between. CDR3 size: 15 residues. The germline gives CDR1 SNHLY, CDR2 FYNNEI. The CDR3 nucleotides read TGTGCCAGCAGACTACAGGGAATTAGCAATCAGCCCCAGCATTTT. Protein sequence: CASRLQGISNQPQHF.

This clonotype was picked up many times. The gene calls are TRBV11-1 and TRBJ2-5; TRBD2 matches 7 bases. The CDR3 loop spans 17 amino acids. Germline CDR1 and CDR2: SGHAT and FQDESV (reference sequence). The V and J ends lost 1 base and 4 bases, in that order; junction bases with no gene match: 12. CDR3 residues: CASSLGRLREPRETQYF. For the CDR3, the DNA is TGTGCCAGCAGCTTAGGACGGTTGCGGGAGCCTCGAGAGACCCAGTACTTC. Supplemented by reference TRBV11-1 and TRBJ2-5, the full variable domain reads EAEVAQSPRYKITEKSQAVAFWCDPISGHATLYWYRQILGQGPELLVQFQDESVVDDSQLPKDRFSAERLKGVDSTLKIQPAELGDSAMYLCASSLGRLREPRETQYFGPGTRLLVL.

The table lists this clonotype with many counts. This chain connects TRBV9 to TRBJ1-2, with 8 bases that match TRBD1. The junction had 4 bases not matched to a gene; V was cut back by 3 bases and J by 0 bases. Germline CDR1 is SGDLS and CDR2 is YYNGEE. This CDR3 has 15 amino acids. This CDR3 is CASSEDRAANYGYTF. The CDR3 DNA follows: TGTGCCAGCAGCGAGGACAGGGCCGCTAACTATGGCTACACCTTC.

This clonotype showed up many times. This rearrangement joins TRBV7-8 to TRBJ2-7, with 10 bases matching TRBD1. J gave up 6 bases and V 2 bases, and 4 bases lay outside the gene matches. The CDR3 sequence is 14 residues long. CDR1 SGHVS and CDR2 FQNEAQ come from the germline V gene. CDR3 in DNA: TGTGCCAGCAGCTTAAGACAGGGGGCTTCCGAGCAGTACTTC. Protein: CASSLRQGASEQYF.

This clonotype was picked up many times. This chain joins TRBV7-2 and TRBJ1-3; a possible D gene is TRBD1 (5 bases). The CDR3 loop spans 15 amino acids. Trimming cost V 5 bases and J 0 bases, with 11 bases left between them. The germline gives CDR1 SGHTA, CDR2 FQGNSA. The CDR3 sequence: CASSRQFSSGNTIYF. CDR3 DNA sequence: TGTGCCAGCAGCCGACAGTTCAGCTCTGGAAACACCATATATTTT.

This clonotype came up many times. The genes are TRBV6-2 or TRBV6-3 and TRBJ2-7, with TRBD2 identical over 8 bases. Germline values: CDR1 MNHEY, CDR2 SVGEGT. The CDR3 sequence is 15 residues long. The V gene end was trimmed by 2 bases and the J gene end by 2 bases; junction bases not matched to a gene: 5. The DNA of the CDR3 is TGTGCCAGCAGTTACGTCGGACTAGCAGCCTACGAGCAGTACTTC. Translated, it gives CASSYVGLAAYEQYF.

This clonotype was observed at least ten times. This chain links TRBV19 with TRBJ2-7; D is undetermined. The CDR3 consists of 15 residues. Germline assignment: CDR1 LNHDA and CDR2 SQIVND (reference sequence). Between the trimmed V and J ends, which lost 1 base and 5 bases, there was a span of 15 bases. DNA for the CDR3: TGTGCCAGTAGTATAGTGCCGGACGGACGCGACGAGCAGTACTTC. Its translation: CASSIVPDGRDEQYF.

This clonotype was observed at least ten times. This rearrangement joins TRBV6-1 to TRBJ1-1; 7 nucleotides match TRBD1. The trim removed 3 bases at V and 4 bases at J, leaving 5 bases unmatched. CDR1 MNHNS and CDR2 SASEGT come from the germline V gene. The CDR3 has 14 residues. The CDR3 here is CASSDNRGGTEAFF. The CDR3 DNA reads TGTGCCAGCAGTGACAACAGGGGTGGCACTGAAGCTTTCTTT.

This clonotype was observed a handful of times. The genes are TRBV15 and TRBJ2-7; TRBD2 agrees at 8 bases. The CDR3 covers 14 residues. J gave up 1 base and V 3 bases, and 2 bases lay outside the gene matches. Germline loops: CDR1 LNHNV, CDR2 YYDKDF (reference sequence). The CDR3 sequence is CATSSGGVSYEQYF. For the CDR3, the DNA is TGTGCCACCAGCAGCGGGGGGGTTTCCTACGAGCAGTACTTC.

The V and J genes are TRBV11-2 and TRBJ2-5; possible D gene TRBD2, 5 bases. The CDR3 length is 13 residues. The V gene lost 7 bases and the J gene lost 2 bases, with 11 bases spanning the gap. Germline-derived CDR1 and CDR2 are SGHAT and FQNNGV. CDR3 region: CASTRDQQETQYF. CDR3 sequence (DNA): TGTGCCAGCACCCGGGATCAACAAGAGACCCAGTACTTC.

This clonotype was found many times. V gene TRBV5-1 combines with J gene TRBJ1-1; 7 bases are shared with TRBD1. CDR1 and CDR2 from the germline V gene are SGHRS and YFSETQ. This CDR3 region has 17 residues. V lost 0 bases, J lost 1 base, and 9 bases stayed unmatched. CDR3 bases: TGCGCCAGCAGCTTGGAATTCAGGGGGGTCCCGAACACTGAAGCTTTCTTT. It translates to CASSLEFRGVPNTEAFF.

At least ten counts were recorded for this clonotype. The chain combines TRBV6-1 with TRBJ2-7, with 9 bases matching TRBD1. From germline, CDR1 is MNHNS and CDR2 SASEGT. Trimming removed 3 bases from V and 4 bases from J; junction bases left unmatched: 7. The CDR3 has 15 residues. The CDR3 DNA reads as TGTGCCAGCAGTGACTTCGGGACAGGGTGGTACGAGCAGTACTTC. Its translation is CASSDFGTGWYEQYF.

This clonotype has ten or more counts. The chain uses TRBV6-2 or TRBV6-3 and TRBJ2-5; 9 bases line up with TRBD2. Trimming removed 3 bases from V and 5 bases from J; junction bases left unmatched: 16. In germline, CDR1 is MNHEY, CDR2 SVGEGT. This CDR3 is built from 18 residues. The DNA for the CDR3 is TGTGCCAGCAGTTATCCGGAAGCGGGAGGCAAAGGTTCGGAGACCCAGTACTTC. Amino acid sequence: CASSYPEAGGKGSETQYF.